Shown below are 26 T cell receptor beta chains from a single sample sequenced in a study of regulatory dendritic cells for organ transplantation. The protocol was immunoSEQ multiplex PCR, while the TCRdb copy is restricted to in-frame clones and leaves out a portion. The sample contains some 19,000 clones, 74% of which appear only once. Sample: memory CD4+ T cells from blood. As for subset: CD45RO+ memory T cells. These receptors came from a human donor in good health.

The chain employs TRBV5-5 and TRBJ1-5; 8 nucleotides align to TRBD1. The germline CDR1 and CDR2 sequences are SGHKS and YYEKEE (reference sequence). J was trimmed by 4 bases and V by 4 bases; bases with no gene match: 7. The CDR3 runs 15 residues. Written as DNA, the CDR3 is TGTGCCAGCAGCCCTGGACAGGGCGGGAATCAGCCCCAGCATTTT. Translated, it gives CASSPGQGGNQPQHF.

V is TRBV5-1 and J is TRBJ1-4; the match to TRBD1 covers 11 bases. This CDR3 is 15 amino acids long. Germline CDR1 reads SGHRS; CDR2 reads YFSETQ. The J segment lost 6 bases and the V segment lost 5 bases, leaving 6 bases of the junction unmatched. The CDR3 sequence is CASREPGQGDEKLFF. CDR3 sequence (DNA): TGCGCCAGCAGGGAGCCGGGACAGGGGGATGAAAAACTGTTTTTT.

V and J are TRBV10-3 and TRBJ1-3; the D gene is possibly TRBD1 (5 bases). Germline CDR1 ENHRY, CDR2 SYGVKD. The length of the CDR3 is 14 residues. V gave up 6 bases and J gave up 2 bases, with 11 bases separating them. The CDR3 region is CAIRDTGAGNTIYF. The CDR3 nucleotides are TGTGCCATCAGGGACACAGGTGCTGGAAACACCATATATTTT.

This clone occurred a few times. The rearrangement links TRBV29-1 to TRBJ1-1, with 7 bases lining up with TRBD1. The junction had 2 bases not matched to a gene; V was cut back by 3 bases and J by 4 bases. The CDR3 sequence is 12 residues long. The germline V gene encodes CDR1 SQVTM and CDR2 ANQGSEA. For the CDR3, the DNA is TGCAGCGTTGACCCAGGGGGCACTGAAGCTTTCTTT. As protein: CSVDPGGTEAFF. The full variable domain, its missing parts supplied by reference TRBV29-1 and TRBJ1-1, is SAVISQKPSRDICQRGTSLTIQCQVDSQVTMMFWYRQQPGQSLTLIATANQGSEATYESGFVIDKFPISRPNLTFSTLTVSNMSPEDSSIYLCSVDPGGTEAFFGQGTRLTVV.

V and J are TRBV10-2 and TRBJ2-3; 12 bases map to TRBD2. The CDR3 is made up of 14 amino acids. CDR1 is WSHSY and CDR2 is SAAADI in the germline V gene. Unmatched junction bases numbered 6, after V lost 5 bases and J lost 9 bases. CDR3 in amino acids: CASSLLAGGQTQYF. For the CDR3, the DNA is TGCGCCAGCAGTTTACTAGCGGGGGGCCAAACGCAGTATTTT.

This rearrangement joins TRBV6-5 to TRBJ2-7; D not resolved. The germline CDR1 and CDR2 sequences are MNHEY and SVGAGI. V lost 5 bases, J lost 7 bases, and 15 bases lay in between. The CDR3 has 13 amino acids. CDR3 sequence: CASSPSRLIEQYF. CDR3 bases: TGTGCCAGCAGTCCATCACGGTTGATAGAGCAGTACTTC.

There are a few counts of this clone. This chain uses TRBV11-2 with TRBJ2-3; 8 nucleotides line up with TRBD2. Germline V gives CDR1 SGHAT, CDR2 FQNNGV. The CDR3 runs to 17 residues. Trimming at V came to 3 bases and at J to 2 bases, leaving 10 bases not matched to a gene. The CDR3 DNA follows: TGTGCCAGCAGCTTCCGAGGAGCGGGGGACCACACAGATACGCAGTATTTT. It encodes CASSFRGAGDHTDTQYF.

The chain's CDR3 is CASSPSTSGGALDEQYF. In nucleotides, the CDR3 is TGCGCCAGCAGCCCGTCGACTAGCGGGGGGGCCTTGGACGAGCAGTACTTC. The chain employs TRBV5-1 and TRBJ2-7, with 14 nucleotides matching TRBD2. The V segment lost 4 bases and the J segment 5 bases; nucleotides outside the gene matches: 11. The germline V gene encodes CDR1 SGHRS and CDR2 YFSETQ. CDR3 length: 17 amino acids.

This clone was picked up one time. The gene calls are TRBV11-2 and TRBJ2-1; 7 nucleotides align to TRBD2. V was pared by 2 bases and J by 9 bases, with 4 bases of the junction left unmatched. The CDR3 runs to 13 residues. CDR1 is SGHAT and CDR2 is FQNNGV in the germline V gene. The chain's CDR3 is CASSLQSGGEQFF. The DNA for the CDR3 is TGTGCCAGCAGCTTACAATCGGGGGGTGAGCAGTTCTTC.

Here the CDR3 DNA reads TGTGCCAGCAGCTACTCTCGGGGCTACAATGAGCAGTTCTTC. Its translation is CASSYSRGYNEQFF. The V call is TRBV11-2, the J call TRBJ2-1; TRBD2 is a possible D gene (5 bases). The V gene's germline CDR1 is SGHAT and CDR2 FQNNGV. Trimming removed 4 bases at V and 3 bases at J, with 10 bases between. The CDR3 covers 14 residues.

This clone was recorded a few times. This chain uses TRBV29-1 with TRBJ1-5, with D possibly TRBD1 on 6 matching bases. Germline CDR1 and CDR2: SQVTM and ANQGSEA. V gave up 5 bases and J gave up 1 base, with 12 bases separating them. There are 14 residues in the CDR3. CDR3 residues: CSVSFQGSNQPQHF. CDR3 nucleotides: TGCAGCGTTTCGTTCCAGGGGAGCAATCAGCCCCAGCATTTT.

The CDR3 DNA is TGTGCCAGCAGCCCGGGACAGGGGGGTTACGAGCAGTACTTC. Protein product: CASSPGQGGYEQYF. The chain carries TRBV5-6 and TRBJ2-7; 11 bases are shared with TRBD1. CDR1 is SGHDT and CDR2 is YYEEEE in the germline V gene. CDR3 size: 14 residues. V was pared by 4 bases and J by 4 bases, with 4 bases of the junction left unmatched.

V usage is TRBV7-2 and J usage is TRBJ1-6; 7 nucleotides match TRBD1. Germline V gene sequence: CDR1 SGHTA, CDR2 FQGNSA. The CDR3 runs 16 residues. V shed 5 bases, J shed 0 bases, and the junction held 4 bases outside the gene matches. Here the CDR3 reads CASSAGQSSYNSPLHF. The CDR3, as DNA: TGTGCCAGCAGCGCGGGACAGAGCTCCTATAATTCACCCCTCCACTTT.

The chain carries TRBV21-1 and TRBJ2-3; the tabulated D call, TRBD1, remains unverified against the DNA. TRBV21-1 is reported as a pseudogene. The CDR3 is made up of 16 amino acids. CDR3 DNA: TGTGCCAGCAGCAAAAATGGACAGGCCCCCACAGATACGCAGTATTTT. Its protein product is CASSKNGQAPTDTQYF.

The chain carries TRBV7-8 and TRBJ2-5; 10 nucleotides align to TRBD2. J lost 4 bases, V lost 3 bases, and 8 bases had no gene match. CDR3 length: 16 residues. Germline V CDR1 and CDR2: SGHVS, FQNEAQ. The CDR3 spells CASSFSSGGGLETQYF. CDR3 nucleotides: TGTGCCAGCAGCTTCTCTAGCGGGGGTGGGTTAGAGACCCAGTACTTC.

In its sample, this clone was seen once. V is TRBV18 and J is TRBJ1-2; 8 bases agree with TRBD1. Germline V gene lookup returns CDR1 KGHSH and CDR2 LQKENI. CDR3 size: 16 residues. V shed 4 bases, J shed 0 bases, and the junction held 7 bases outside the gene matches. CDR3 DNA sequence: TGTGCCAGCTCACTAGGACAGGGAACCGCTAACTATGGCTACACCTTC. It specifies CASSLGQGTANYGYTF.

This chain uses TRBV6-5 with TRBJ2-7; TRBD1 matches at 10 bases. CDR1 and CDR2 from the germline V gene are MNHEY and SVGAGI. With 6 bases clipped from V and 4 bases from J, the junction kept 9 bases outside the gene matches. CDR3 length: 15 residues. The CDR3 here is CASRLPGQGLYEQYF. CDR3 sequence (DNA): TGTGCCAGCAGACTCCCGGGACAGGGGTTATACGAGCAGTACTTC.

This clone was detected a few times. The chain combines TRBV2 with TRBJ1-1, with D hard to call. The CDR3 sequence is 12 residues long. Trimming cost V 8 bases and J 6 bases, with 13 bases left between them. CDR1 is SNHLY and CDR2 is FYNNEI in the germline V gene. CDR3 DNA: TGTGCCAGCCTTGGTGGGCTGTCTGAAGCTTTCTTT. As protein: CASLGGLSEAFF.

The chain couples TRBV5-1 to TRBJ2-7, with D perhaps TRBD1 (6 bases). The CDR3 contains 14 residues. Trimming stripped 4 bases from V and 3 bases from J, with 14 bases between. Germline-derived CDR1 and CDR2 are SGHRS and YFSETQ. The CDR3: CASSPTGQIYEQYF. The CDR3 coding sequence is TGCGCCAGCAGCCCTACCGGACAGATCTACGAGCAGTACTTC.

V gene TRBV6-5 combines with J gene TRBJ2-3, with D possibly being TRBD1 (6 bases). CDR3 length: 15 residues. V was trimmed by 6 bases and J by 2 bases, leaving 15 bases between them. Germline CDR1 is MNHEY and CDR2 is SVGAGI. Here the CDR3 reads CASRGRDTFTDTQYF. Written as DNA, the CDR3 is TGTGCCAGCAGAGGCCGGGACACTTTCACAGATACGCAGTATTTT.

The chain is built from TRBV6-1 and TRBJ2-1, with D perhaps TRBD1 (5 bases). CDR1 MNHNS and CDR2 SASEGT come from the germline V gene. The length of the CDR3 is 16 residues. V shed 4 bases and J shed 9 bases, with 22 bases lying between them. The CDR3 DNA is TGTGCCAGCAGTGCCCGACCTGCGGCAGGGTATGGTGAGCAGTTCTTC. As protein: CASSARPAAGYGEQFF.

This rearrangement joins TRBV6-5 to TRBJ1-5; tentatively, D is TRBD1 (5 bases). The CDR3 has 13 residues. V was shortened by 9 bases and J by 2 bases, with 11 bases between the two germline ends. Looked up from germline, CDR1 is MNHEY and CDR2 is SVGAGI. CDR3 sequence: CASRGGGNQPQHF. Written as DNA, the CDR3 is TGTGCCAGTCGGGGGGGTGGCAATCAGCCCCAGCATTTT.

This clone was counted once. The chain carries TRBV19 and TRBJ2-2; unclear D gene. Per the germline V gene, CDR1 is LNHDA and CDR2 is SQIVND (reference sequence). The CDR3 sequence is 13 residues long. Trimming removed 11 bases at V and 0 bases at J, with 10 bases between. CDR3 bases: TGTGCCGCTAAAGACACGAACACCGGGGAGCTGTTTTTT. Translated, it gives CAAKDTNTGELFF.

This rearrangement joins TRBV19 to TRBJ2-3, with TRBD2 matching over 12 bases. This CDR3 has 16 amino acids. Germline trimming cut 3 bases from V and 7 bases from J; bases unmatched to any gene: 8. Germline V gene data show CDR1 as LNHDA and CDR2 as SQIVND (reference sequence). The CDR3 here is CASSILAGGLGNTQYF. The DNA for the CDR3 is TGTGCCAGTAGTATCCTAGCGGGGGGGCTAGGGAATACGCAGTATTTT.

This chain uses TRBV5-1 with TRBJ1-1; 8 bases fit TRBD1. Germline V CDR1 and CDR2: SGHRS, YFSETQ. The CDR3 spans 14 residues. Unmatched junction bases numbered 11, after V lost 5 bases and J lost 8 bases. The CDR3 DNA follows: TGCGCCAGCAGACCGATCGCAGGGGGCGAAGAAGCTTTCTTT. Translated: CASRPIAGGEEAFF.

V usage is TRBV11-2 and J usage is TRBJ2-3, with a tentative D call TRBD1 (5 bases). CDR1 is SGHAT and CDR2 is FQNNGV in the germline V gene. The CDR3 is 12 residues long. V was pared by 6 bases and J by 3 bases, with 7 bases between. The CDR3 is CASSRGTDTQYF. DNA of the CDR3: TGTGCCAGCAGTAGGGGAACAGATACGCAGTATTTT.